Detailed here is one T cell receptor (beta chain). As yet, its antigen is unknown. TCRdb reprocessed the reads with MiXCR, giving one entry per CDR3 protein. The sample comprises about 230,000 distinct CDR3 sequences, 22% of which are singletons, and 18% rests with the top ten. The data were taken from a study of T cell repertoires in cytomegalovirus infection. Study as a whole: Public TCR beta signature analysis indicated the presence of both CMV infection and matching HLA type.

Germline CDR1 MDHEN, CDR2 SYDVKM. The V and J ends lost 3 bases and 5 bases, in that order; junction bases with no gene match: 8. CDR3 length: 16 amino acids. The study's findings and limits: It was HLA-C-restricted CMV-specific TCR beta clonotypes that dominated the response ex vivo. Cumulative public TCR beta family frequency identified CMV carriers with the relevant HLA.

This TCR was recovered from a human donor in good health (CMV status not recorded). Some clones in this sample may be carry-over from other donors' samples. V and J are TRBV28 and TRBJ2-3; TRBD2 matches 10 bases. Sample: CD8+ T cells from PBMCs. The CDR3, as DNA: TGTGCCAGCAGTTTTTTCAGCGGGGGGGCTGTAGATACGCAGTATTTT. Translation: CASSFFSGGAVDTQYF.